A selection of T cell receptor beta chains follows, all from one sample in a study of T cells after yellow fever vaccination. TCRdb re-called the 5' RACE reads through MiXCR, storing one row per CDR3 protein. Of around 340,000 distinct CDR3 sequences in the sample, around 12% were seen once. This sample comprised CD4+ T cells sorted from PBMCs, obtained 15 days after the yellow fever booster vaccination. The receptor set was obtained from a man between 18 and 35 years old who received the YFV17D yellow fever vaccine. Both conserved end residues are part of each CDR3. The D gene is left open where the match is weak. Size tells how often a clone was seen (once, few, many) or the class of an expanded clone, and some rows leave it out.

few,TRBV20-1,NA,TRBJ2-3,14,CSAKEGTGTDTQYF,TGCAGTGCTAAAGAGGGAACCGGCACAGATACGCAGTATTTT
NA,TRBV7-9,NA,TRBJ1-1,12,CASSSYDTEAFF,TGTGCCAGCAGCTCCTATGACACTGAAGCTTTCTTT
few,TRBV7-2,TRBD1,TRBJ2-7,14,CASSWDSVTYEQYF,TGTGCCAGCAGCTGGGACAGCGTTACCTACGAGCAGTACTTC
many,TRBV20-1,NA,TRBJ2-1,13,CSALTRGTNEQFF,TGCAGTGCTCTAACTAGAGGCACCAATGAGCAGTTCTTC
few,TRBV23-1,NA,TRBJ2-4,10,CAILQDIQYF,TGCGCCATCCTACAGGATATTCAGTACTTC
NA,TRBV4-2,NA,TRBJ2-5,18,CASSQDIGRAGLQETQYF,TGTGCCAGCAGCCAAGATATCGGGAGAGCAGGGCTACAAGAGACCCAGTACTTC
NA,TRBV6-1,NA,TRBJ1-6,14,CASRNGVPNSPLHF,TGTGCCAGCCGGAACGGGGTCCCCAATTCACCCCTCCACTTT
few,TRBV7-3,NA,TRBJ1-6,14,CASSPGVANSPLHF,TGTGCCAGCAGCCCCGGGGTAGCTAATTCACCCCTCCACTTT
many,TRBV5-4,TRBD2,TRBJ2-5,14,CASSLGLAQETQYF,TGTGCCAGCAGCTTGGGACTAGCGCAAGAGACCCAGTACTTC
few,TRBV20-1,NA,TRBJ1-2,13,CSALTGRNYGYTF,TGCAGTGCTCTTACGGGACGGAACTATGGCTACACCTTC
many,TRBV9,TRBD2,TRBJ2-1,15,CASSLSGGPYNEQFF,TGTGCCAGCAGCCTTAGCGGGGGTCCCTACAATGAGCAGTTCTTC
few,TRBV12-3/TRBV12-4,NA,TRBJ2-5,15,CASSPTGGGRETQYF,TGTGCCAGCAGTCCAACAGGGGGGGGACGAGAGACCCAGTACTTC
NA,TRBV5-1,NA,TRBJ2-1,15,CASSGYGSPDNEQFF,TGCGCCAGCAGCGGATACGGGAGCCCCGACAATGAGCAGTTCTTC
few,TRBV2,NA,TRBJ2-2,12,CASEKGTGELFF,TGTGCCAGCGAGAAGGGGACCGGGGAGCTGTTTTTT
NA,TRBV5-1,NA,TRBJ2-1,14,CASSSTVIYNEQFF,TGCGCCAGCAGCTCGACAGTGATCTACAATGAGCAGTTCTTC
few,TRBV15,NA,TRBJ1-4,16,CATSRDGAATNEKLFF,TGTGCCACCAGCAGAGATGGAGCAGCAACTAATGAAAAACTGTTTTTT
few,TRBV27,TRBD1,TRBJ2-2,16,CASSFLAGGSTGELFF,TGTGCCAGCAGTTTTCTTGCAGGGGGCAGCACCGGGGAGCTGTTTTTT
few,TRBV18,NA,TRBJ2-1,13,CASSQDGYNEQFF,TGTGCCAGCTCACAAGACGGATACAATGAGCAGTTCTTC
many,TRBV29-1,NA,TRBJ2-3,13,CSVARARTDTQYF,TGCAGCGTTGCCAGGGCAAGGACAGATACGCAGTATTTT
few,TRBV20-1,NA,TRBJ1-2,14,CSASRTDRLNGYTF,TGCAGTGCTAGTAGGACCGACCGGTTGAATGGCTACACCTTC
NA,TRBV19,TRBD1,TRBJ1-1,15,CASRIPTGGGSEAFF,TGTGCCAGTAGAATCCCCACAGGGGGCGGCTCTGAAGCTTTCTTT
few,TRBV5-4,TRBD2,TRBJ2-3,17,CASSLVVTSGSTDTQYF,TGTGCCAGCAGCTTGGTAGTAACTAGCGGTAGCACAGATACGCAGTATTTT
many,TRBV18,NA,TRBJ2-6,15,CASSPQESGANVLTF,TGTGCCAGCTCACCACAAGAATCTGGGGCCAACGTCCTGACTTTC
NA,TRBV7-2,TRBD2,TRBJ2-1,15,CASSRIAGGRTEQFF,TGTGCCAGCAGCCGTATAGCGGGGGGGCGTACTGAGCAGTTCTTC
NA,TRBV20-1,NA,TRBJ1-2,13,CSAYKDGDYGYTF,TGCAGTGCTTACAAGGACGGGGACTATGGCTACACCTTC
NA,TRBV3-1,NA,TRBJ1-1,14,CASSQASGNTEAFF,TGTGCCAGCAGCCAAGCATCAGGGAACACTGAAGCTTTCTTT
few,TRBV20-1,NA,TRBJ2-5,13,CSARGAFQETQYF,TGCAGTGCCAGAGGGGCCTTCCAAGAGACCCAGTACTTC
many,TRBV9,NA,TRBJ2-2,14,CASSIRTGGGELFF,TGTGCCAGCAGCATTCGGACCGGCGGGGGGGAGCTGTTTTTT
many,TRBV7-3,TRBD2,TRBJ2-3,15,CASSLRLAGGDTQYF,TGTGCCAGCAGCCTGAGACTAGCGGGTGGTGATACGCAGTATTTT
NA,TRBV24-1,TRBD1,TRBJ2-2,17,CATRKTTGTGSTGELFF,TGTGCCACCAGAAAAACTACCGGGACAGGGAGCACCGGGGAGCTGTTTTTT
NA,TRBV6-2/TRBV6-3,NA,TRBJ1-1,13,CASSHRREGEAFF,TGTGCCAGCAGTCACAGGAGGGAAGGTGAAGCTTTCTTT
NA,TRBV28,NA,TRBJ2-4,16,CASSSTGLLAKNIQYF,TGTGCCAGCAGTTCAACAGGCCTATTAGCCAAAAACATTCAGTACTTC
few,TRBV28,NA,TRBJ2-2,16,CASSDWERENTGELFF,TGTGCCAGCAGTGATTGGGAACGGGAGAACACCGGGGAGCTGTTTTTT
few,TRBV20-1,NA,TRBJ2-4,14,CSARGAATRNIQYF,TGCAGTGCTAGAGGGGCGGCGACCCGGAACATTCAGTACTTC
few,TRBV4-2,NA,TRBJ1-2,14,CASSQEEGWRGYTF,TGTGCCAGCAGCCAAGAGGAGGGGTGGCGTGGCTACACCTTC
many,TRBV6-6,NA,TRBJ2-5,13,CASSYRDQETQYF,TGTGCCAGCAGTTACAGGGATCAAGAGACCCAGTACTTC
few,TRBV6-2/TRBV6-3,NA,TRBJ2-1,15,CASSADSQEYNEQFF,TGTGCCAGCAGCGCGGACAGTCAAGAGTACAATGAGCAGTTCTTC
NA,TRBV12-3/TRBV12-4,NA,TRBJ1-2,14,CASSFGQQGNGYTF,TGTGCCAGCAGTTTTGGTCAACAGGGCAATGGCTACACCTTC
many,TRBV9,NA,TRBJ1-1,13,CASSVFSGTEAFF,TGTGCCAGCAGCGTCTTTAGTGGCACTGAAGCTTTCTTT
NA,TRBV6-6,NA,TRBJ1-1,15,CASSPGQNMNTEAFF,TGTGCCAGCAGTCCCGGACAGAACATGAACACTGAAGCTTTCTTT
few,TRBV11-2,TRBD2,TRBJ2-5,17,CASSLGGLAVFKETQYF,TGTGCCAGCAGCCTAGGGGGACTAGCGGTTTTTAAGGAGACCCAGTACTTC
NA,TRBV10-3,TRBD1,TRBJ1-2,12,CAISWTGGGYTF,TGTGCCATCAGTTGGACAGGGGGTGGCTACACCTTC
many,TRBV4-3,NA,TRBJ2-3,14,CASSQESVTDTQYF,TGCGCCAGCAGCCAAGAGTCCGTCACAGATACGCAGTATTTT
NA,TRBV18,TRBD2,TRBJ2-3,18,CASSPRQLPGLAEDTQYF,TGTGCCAGCTCGCCACGACAACTACCGGGACTAGCGGAAGATACGCAGTATTTT
few,TRBV11-2,NA,TRBJ1-6,12,CASSLPSSGLHF,TGTGCCAGCAGCTTACCGTCGTCAGGCCTCCACTTT
few,TRBV2,TRBD2,TRBJ2-1,13,CASTGGGYNEQFF,TGTGCCAGCACCGGCGGGGGATACAATGAGCAGTTCTTC
NA,TRBV11-2,NA,TRBJ2-1,17,CASSYRRLNNSYNEQFF,TGTGCCAGCAGCTATCGCCGACTGAATAACTCCTACAATGAGCAGTTCTTC
few,TRBV15,TRBD2,TRBJ2-3,14,CATSRDLAGDTQYF,TGTGCCACCAGCAGAGATCTAGCGGGGGATACGCAGTATTTT
many,TRBV10-3,NA,TRBJ1-1,12,CAIKRGNTEAFF,TGTGCCATCAAAAGGGGGAACACTGAAGCTTTCTTT
NA,TRBV18,NA,TRBJ2-5,13,CASSPGGGQTQYF,TGTGCCAGCTCACCAGGGGGAGGTCAGACCCAGTACTTC
few,TRBV20-1,TRBD2,TRBJ2-5,16,CSARDPGLAGLKTQYF,TGCAGTGCTAGAGATCCGGGACTAGCGGGGCTGAAGACCCAGTACTTC
NA,TRBV18,TRBD1,TRBJ1-2,16,CASSPPETGGYYGYTF,TGTGCCAGCTCACCACCCGAGACAGGGGGCTACTATGGCTACACCTTC
few,TRBV10-2,NA,TRBJ2-1,13,CASRTRGYNEQFF,TGCGCCAGCAGGACTAGAGGCTACAATGAGCAGTTCTTC
many,TRBV7-2,NA,TRBJ2-7,15,CASSLGTAKPYEQYF,TGTGCCAGCAGCTTGGGGACGGCAAAGCCCTACGAGCAGTACTTC